Following are 28 T cell receptor beta chains from one sample sequenced in a study of T cells after yellow fever vaccination. TCRdb reanalysed the 5' RACE reads using MiXCR and keeps one entry per CDR3 protein. The sample yields about 330,000 distinct CDR3 sequences, approximately 4% seen once. Sample: PBMCs, taken 5 days after the yellow fever booster vaccination. The receptors come from a man aged 18 to 35 who received the YFV17D yellow fever vaccine.

The chain uses TRBV21-1 and TRBJ1-4; the listed D gene, TRBD1, was not tested against the DNA. TRBV21-1 constitutes a pseudogene. This CDR3 spans 12 amino acids. This CDR3 is CASTGPNEKLFF. As DNA, the CDR3 is TGTGCCAGTACAGGGCCTAATGAAAAACTGTTTTTT.

Here the CDR3 reads CASSPPMGKLPPPTSYNEQFF. The CDR3 DNA reads TGTGCCAGCAGTCCCCCCATGGGGAAACTACCCCCCCCGACCTCCTACAATGAGCAGTTCTTC. The gene calls are TRBV6-2 or TRBV6-3 and TRBJ2-1; no clear D. The germline V gene has CDR1 MNHEY and CDR2 SVGEGT. The CDR3 consists of 21 residues. Between the trimmed V and J ends, which lost 5 bases and 0 bases, there was a span of 29 bases.

This clonotype was found a few times. This rearrangement joins TRBV4-2 to TRBJ2-6, with a weak D call TRBD1 (7 bases). The CDR3 has 19 amino acids. V shed 2 bases and J shed 0 bases, with 17 bases lying between them. Looked up from germline, CDR1 is LGHNA and CDR2 is YNFKEQ. In DNA form, the CDR3 reads TGTGCCAGCAGCCAACCCGACAGGGACTTATCCTCTGGGGCCAACGTCCTGACTTTC. Translating gives CASSQPDRDLSSGANVLTF.

This clonotype was counted only a few times. The J gene is TRBJ2-1, the V gene TRBV3-1, with TRBD2 identical over 9 bases. CDR1 is LGHDT, CDR2 YNNKEL, per germline (reference sequence). CDR3 length equals 17 residues. V shed 0 bases and J 7 bases; nucleotides not matched to a gene: 10. The CDR3 reads CASSQDRRSGGRNEQFF. CDR3 DNA sequence: TGTGCCAGCAGCCAAGATCGTCGTAGCGGGGGCAGGAATGAGCAGTTCTTC.

The chain recombines TRBV12-3 or TRBV12-4 with TRBJ2-1; 12 bases are a match to TRBD2. The trim removed 4 bases at V and 0 bases at J, leaving 1 base unmatched. This CDR3 has 16 residues. The CDR3 coding sequence is TGTGCCAGCAGTTGGACTAGCGGGGTCTCCTACAATGAGCAGTTCTTC. Translated, it gives CASSWTSGVSYNEQFF.

This clonotype occurred many times. This chain connects TRBV19 to TRBJ1-1, with D hard to call. Per germline, CDR1 LNHDA and CDR2 SQIVND (reference sequence). Trimming pared 5 bases from V and 5 bases from J, leaving 12 bases between. CDR3 length: 13 amino acids. CDR3 loop: CASSVQGITEAFF. The CDR3, as DNA: TGTGCCAGTAGTGTTCAAGGGATAACTGAAGCTTTCTTT.

This clonotype was observed many times. The V gene is TRBV11-2, the J gene TRBJ2-1; tentatively, D is TRBD2 (6 bases). V was shortened by 0 bases and J by 10 bases, with 10 bases between the two germline ends. Per the germline V gene, CDR1 is SGHAT and CDR2 is FQNNGV. The CDR3 is 13 residues long. CDR3 region: CASSLDLRGEQFF. The CDR3 DNA sequence: TGTGCCAGCAGCTTAGATCTACGGGGGGAGCAGTTCTTC. Based on the CDR3 plus reference TRBV11-2 and TRBJ2-1, the full variable domain is EAGVAQSPRYKIIEKRQSVAFWCNPISGHATLYWYQQILGQGPKLLIQFQNNGVVDDSQLPKDRFSAERLKGVDSTLKIQPAKLEDSAVYLCASSLDLRGEQFFGPGTRLTVL.

This clonotype was counted many times. The chain uses TRBV9 and TRBJ1-1, with D maybe TRBD1 (5 bases). Per the germline V gene, CDR1 is SGDLS and CDR2 is YYNGEE. Between the trimmed V and J ends, which lost 3 bases and 3 bases, there was a span of 12 bases. The CDR3 contains 14 residues. As DNA, the CDR3 is TGTGCCAGCAGCGCCACGACAGTTTACACTGAAGCTTTCTTT. Translated, it gives CASSATTVYTEAFF.

This clonotype has ten or more counts. This chain links TRBV12-3 or TRBV12-4 with TRBJ2-5; D may be TRBD2 (5 bases). The CDR3 length is 13 residues. Between the trimmed V and J ends, which lost 6 bases and 3 bases, there was a span of 11 bases. For the CDR3, the DNA is TGTGCCAGCAGCCCCACTAGAAAAGAGACCCAGTACTTC. Translated, it gives CASSPTRKETQYF.

This clonotype was seen a handful of times. The rearrangement links TRBV27 to TRBJ1-2; D is uncertain. Germline-derived CDR1 and CDR2 are MNHEY and SMNVEV (reference sequence). CDR3 size: 13 residues. The ends were cut back, 1 base at V and 6 bases at J, with 9 bases in the middle. The DNA of the CDR3 is TGTGCCAGCAGTTTATTCTACGGGGATGGCTACACCTTC. Amino acid sequence: CASSLFYGDGYTF.

There are many counts of this clonotype. The J gene is TRBJ1-5, the V gene TRBV5-4, with 7 bases lining up with TRBD1. CDR3 size: 13 residues. Trimming took 4 bases from V and 5 from J; bases not matched to a gene: 3. The V gene's germline CDR1 is SGHNT and CDR2 YYREEE (reference sequence). As DNA, the CDR3 is TGTGCCAGCAGCCCCGACAGGGATCAGCCCCAGCATTTT. Amino acids: CASSPDRDQPQHF.

The genes are TRBV4-3 and TRBJ1-1; D gene ambiguous. The CDR3 consists of 14 residues. Germline-derived CDR1 and CDR2 are LGHNA and YSLEER. V lost 4 bases and J lost 5, with 14 bases in between. CDR3 in amino acids: CASSPQSLGTEAFF. CDR3 in DNA: TGCGCCAGCAGCCCCCAATCCCTTGGGACTGAAGCTTTCTTT.

This chain uses TRBV20-1 with TRBJ2-1; 12 bases fit TRBD2. Germline values: CDR1 DFQATT, CDR2 SNEGSKA (reference sequence). The CDR3 length is 14 residues. The V segment lost 5 bases and the J segment 9 bases; nucleotides outside the gene matches: 8. For the CDR3, the DNA is TGCAGTGCTTTTCCTAGCGGGGGGGCTAGTGAGCAGTTCTTC. It yields the protein CSAFPSGGASEQFF.

The chain uses TRBV20-1 and TRBJ1-1; no firm D call. Trimming pared 5 bases from V and 0 bases from J, leaving 10 bases between. This CDR3 region has 13 residues. Germline-derived CDR1 and CDR2 are DFQATT and SNEGSKA (reference sequence). As DNA, the CDR3 is TGCAGTGCTGGTGCCCCTGTGAACACTGAAGCTTTCTTT. As protein: CSAGAPVNTEAFF.

This clonotype was counted a few times. Since no conserved phenylalanine or tryptophan closes the CDR3, a read error is the likely cause. Because the CDR3's place on the DNA is in doubt, the DNA is left out and the CDR3 is given as listed by TCRdb. This sequence joins TRBV2 and TRBJ1-1; TRBD1 is the table's D call and was not checked against the DNA. CDR1 SNHLY and CDR2 FYNNEI come from the germline V gene. The CDR3 sequence runs 14 residues, both termini included. The CDR3 loop is CASSEMNLGQGIGC.

This chain links TRBV5-1 with TRBJ1-2; D might be TRBD1 (5 bases). CDR3 length: 15 amino acids. With 1 base removed from V and 8 bases from J, the gap between germline ends came to 18 bases. Germline lookup yields CDR1 SGHRS and CDR2 YFSETQ. CDR3 sequence: CASSLTRGETAGYTF. The DNA of the CDR3 is TGCGCCAGCAGCTTGACTCGGGGGGAGACCGCCGGCTACACCTTC.

This clonotype turned up a few times. This chain connects TRBV4-3 to TRBJ1-3; D call uncertain. The CDR3 spans 15 residues. Looked up from germline, CDR1 is LGHNA and CDR2 is YSLEER. V lost 1 base and J lost 0, with 7 bases in between. The CDR3 loop is CASSQGEASGNTIYF. In nucleotides, the CDR3 is TGCGCCAGCAGCCAAGGGGAGGCCTCTGGAAACACCATATATTTT.

This clonotype was counted only a few times. V is TRBV7-9 and J is TRBJ2-1; D call uncertain. The germline V gene encodes CDR1 SEHNR and CDR2 FQNEAQ (reference sequence). The CDR3 totals 15 residues. The V end was cut by 5 bases, the J end by 6 bases, with 17 bases between. The chain's CDR3 is CASSEDVTGANEQFF. The CDR3 DNA sequence: TGTGCCAGCAGCGAAGATGTGACGGGTGCCAATGAGCAGTTCTTC.

This rearrangement joins TRBV4-1 to TRBJ2-6; perhaps TRBD1 as D (5 bases). V was cut by 4 bases and J by 0 bases, with 10 bases left in between. This CDR3 contains 16 residues. The germline V gene encodes CDR1 MGHRA and CDR2 YSYEKL. CDR3 DNA: TGCGCCAGCAGCCGCATGACAGCCTCTGGGGCCAACGTCCTGACTTTC. This sequence encodes CASSRMTASGANVLTF.

This clonotype was seen a handful of times. The chain couples TRBV5-1 to TRBJ1-2, with D tentatively TRBD1 (5 bases). There are 14 residues in the CDR3. Germline values: CDR1 SGHRS, CDR2 YFSETQ. Trimming pared 4 bases from V and 5 bases from J, leaving 15 bases between. CDR3 loop: CASSEAGQLYGYTF. CDR3 DNA sequence: TGCGCCAGCAGCGAGGCAGGGCAACTATATGGCTACACCTTC.

The rearrangement uses TRBV6-5 and TRBJ1-5, with D maybe TRBD1 (5 bases). Germline CDR1 MNHEY, CDR2 SVGAGI. The CDR3 loop spans 13 amino acids. Trimming removed 6 bases at V and 3 bases at J, with 9 bases between. The CDR3 DNA sequence: TGTGCCAGCAGCCGACAGCCCAATCAGCCCCAGCATTTT. Its translation: CASSRQPNQPQHF.

The CDR3 is CASEHPGLYGYTF. The CDR3 nucleotides read TGTGCCAGCGAACATCCGGGACTTTATGGCTACACCTTC. The rearrangement links TRBV28 to TRBJ1-2; maybe TRBD1 (5 bases). The germline gives CDR1 MDHEN, CDR2 SYDVKM. The ends were cut back, 8 bases at V and 5 bases at J, with 15 bases in the middle. The CDR3 extends over 13 amino acids.

This clonotype was seen a handful of times. This chain connects TRBV7-9 to TRBJ2-5, with 9 bases identical to TRBD1. The J segment lost 5 bases and the V segment lost 3 bases, leaving 4 bases of the junction unmatched. The germline V gene has CDR1 SEHNR and CDR2 FQNEAQ (reference sequence). CDR3 length: 14 amino acids. CDR3 nucleotides: TGTGCCAGCAGCTTCGAGACAGGGGGGGAGACCCAGTACTTC. Translated, it gives CASSFETGGETQYF.

A few counts support this clonotype. V and J are TRBV30 and TRBJ1-6; 9 positions agree with TRBD1. With 1 base clipped from V and 9 bases from J, the junction kept 7 bases outside the gene matches. The CDR3 runs 15 residues. The germline gives CDR1 GTSNPN, CDR2 SVGIG (reference sequence). Written as DNA, the CDR3 is TGTGCCTGGAGTGAGGGACAGGGTCCAATTTCACCCCTCCACTTT. Translated, it gives CAWSEGQGPISPLHF.

This clonotype has a handful of counts. J is TRBJ2-1 and V is TRBV29-1; D gene unclear. This CDR3 region has 13 residues. Germline assignment: CDR1 SQVTM and CDR2 ANQGSEA. V was pared by 7 bases and J by 6 bases, with 16 bases between. The CDR3 loop reads CSAAVTASNEQFF. In DNA, the CDR3 is TGCAGCGCCGCCGTCACAGCGTCCAATGAGCAGTTCTTC.

This clonotype was counted many times. The chain combines TRBV20-1 with TRBJ2-1; the match to TRBD2 covers 7 bases. Trimming removed 5 bases from V and 14 bases from J; junction bases left unmatched: 9. Germline V lookup: CDR1 DFQATT, CDR2 SNEGSKA (reference sequence). There are 11 residues in the CDR3. CDR3 sequence reads: CSASSGVAEFF. CDR3 nucleotide sequence: TGCAGTGCTTCGAGCGGGGTCGCCGAGTTCTTC.

The chain joins TRBV7-2 to TRBJ1-6, with TRBD1 as a possible D gene (5 bases). From germline, CDR1 is SGHTA and CDR2 FQGNSA. There are 15 residues in the CDR3. Between the trimmed V and J ends, which lost 6 bases and 7 bases, there was a span of 16 bases. CDR3 residues: CASRLWGPVNSPLHF. The CDR3, as DNA: TGTGCCAGCAGGCTCTGGGGACCGGTAAATTCACCCCTCCACTTT. Full variable domain (outside the CDR3, taken from reference TRBV7-2 and TRBJ1-6): GAGVSQSPSNKVTEKGKDVELRCDPISGHTALYWYRQSLGQGLEFLIYFQGNSAPDKSGLPSDRFSAERTGGSVSTLTIQRTQQEDSAVYLCASRLWGPVNSPLHFGNGTRLTVT.

This clonotype has just a few counts. The chain employs TRBV9 and TRBJ1-2; TRBD1 matches at 7 bases. CDR1 SGDLS and CDR2 YYNGEE come from the germline V gene. V trimming: 3 bases; J trimming: 11 bases; junction bases outside the gene matches: 10. The CDR3 has 13 residues. The CDR3: CASSGPTGTRYTF. The CDR3 DNA reads as TGTGCCAGCAGCGGCCCGACAGGGACGCGGTACACCTTC.